Listed below are T cell receptor beta chains from one sample, sequenced in a study of blood T cells in healthy people across ages. One entry per CDR3 protein results from TCRdb running MiXCR on the 5' RACE reads. The table lists fewer than 2,000,000 distinct CDR3 sequences, roughly 30% of them singletons. The sequenced sample consisted of blood. These TCRs come from a woman between 25 and 40 years old in good health. Each CDR3 is given with its conserved first and last residue. D genes are given only for firm matches. Not every row has a clone size; where given, it reads once, few, many or a size class.

v_gene,j_gene,abundance,d_gene,CDR3nt,CDR3aa
TRBV27,TRBJ1-1,few,NA,TGTGCCAGCAGAACAGGGCTCACTGAAGCTTTCTTT,CASRTGLTEAFF
TRBV6-1,TRBJ2-7,NA,TRBD1,TGTGCCAGCAGTGAAGGGACAGGGGGAATTTACGAGCAGTACTTC,CASSEGTGGIYEQYF
TRBV5-6,TRBJ2-3,once,NA,TGTGCCAGCAGCTTGGAAGCTAGGCGCACAGATACGCAGTATTTT,CASSLEARRTDTQYF
TRBV29-1,TRBJ2-1,NA,NA,TGCAGCGTTGAGGGACTCAGCTGGAATGAGCAGTTCTTC,CSVEGLSWNEQFF
TRBV20-1,TRBJ1-1,NA,TRBD1,TGCAGTGCTAGAGATGACAGGGTCGGCAACACTGAAGCTTTCTTT,CSARDDRVGNTEAFF
TRBV20-1,TRBJ2-3,NA,NA,TGCAGTGCTAGAGTGGCGGGGCCCGATACGCAGTATTTT,CSARVAGPDTQYF
TRBV20-1,TRBJ2-1,few,TRBD1,TGCAGTGCGGGGCGCAGGACAGGGAATGAGCAGTTCTTC,CSAGRRTGNEQFF
TRBV10-2,TRBJ1-2,NA,NA,TGCGCTAGCAGTGATCAGGGCCCAGGGTTAATTGGCTACACCTTC,CASSDQGPGLIGYTF
TRBV24-1,TRBJ2-3,NA,NA,TGTGCCACCAGTGACCCGGGGGATGCATCGGATACGCAGTATTTT,CATSDPGDASDTQYF
TRBV10-3,TRBJ2-1,NA,NA,TGTGCCATCAGTGAGTCGGGGAGCGGGCCCACCTCCAATGAGCAGTTCTTC,CAISESGSGPTSNEQFF
TRBV7-9,TRBJ1-1,NA,TRBD1,TGTGCCAGCAGCCCAACGGGGACAGGGAGGAAGAGAGGGACTGAAGCTTTCTTT,CASSPTGTGRKRGTEAFF
TRBV20-1,TRBJ2-1,few,TRBD1,TGCAGTGCTAGAGATTTAGCCGGGGACAGCTCCTACAATGAGCAGTTCTTC,CSARDLAGDSSYNEQFF
TRBV10-2,TRBJ2-3,few,TRBD2,TGCGCCAGCAGTCCAATAGCGGGAGTAGGTCCAGATACGCAGTATTTT,CASSPIAGVGPDTQYF
TRBV2,TRBJ2-3,NA,NA,TGTGCCAGGACAAACCCCAAGACACGGGTATTGGGCACAGATACGCAGTATTTT,CARTNPKTRVLGTDTQYF
TRBV6-4,TRBJ2-3,NA,NA,TGTGCCAGCAGGAGGACAGTAACTAGCACAGATACGCAGTATTTT,CASRRTVTSTDTQYF
TRBV12-3/TRBV12-4,TRBJ1-6,NA,NA,TGTGCCAGCAGTTTAGCGCGTTTCAGTCCCCTCCACTTT,CASSLARFSPLHF